The next 9 T cell receptor beta chains were all read from a single sample in a study of T cell clonality in common variable immunodeficiency. TCRdb keeps only in-frame clones here, not all; method: immunoSEQ multiplex PCR. The sample presents about 37,000 clones, none singletons. The sequenced sample was peripheral blood mononuclear cells. The receptors derive from a person between 18 and 75 years old in good health.

This clone was detected ten times or more. Read data end 3 residues before the CDR3 end; the end is taken from the germline J gene. The chain is built from TRBV20-1 and TRBJ2-5; weak D call: TRBD1 (6 bases). The CDR3 extends over 13 amino acids. V lost 3 bases and J 5 bases, leaving 13 bases between the germline ends. Germline values: CDR1 DFQATT, CDR2 SNEGSKA (reference sequence). The CDR3 reads CSASDRMEETQYF. Incomplete CDR3 DNA: TGCAGTGCTAGTGACAGGATGGAGGAGACC.

This clone came up many times. The CDR3 end lies 3 residues beyond the end of the read and is filled in from the germline J gene. The J gene is TRBJ2-2, the V gene TRBV5-1; D is possibly TRBD2 (7 bases). Trimming removed 4 bases at V and 5 bases at J, with 18 bases between. Germline-derived CDR1 and CDR2 are SGHRS and YFSETQ. The CDR3 loop spans 16 amino acids. CDR3 bases read: TGCGCCAGCAGCCGGGGGGCGGCGGGGCCAACCGGGGAG. Its translation is CASSRGAAGPTGE. Given in full, the CDR3 is CASSRGAAGPTGELFF.

Ten or more counts support this clone. The covered CDR3 bases are TGTGCCAGCAGCTCCCGGGACACCTCCTACGAG. This gives the protein CASSSRDTSYE. The whole CDR3 protein reads CASSSRDTSYEQYF. The chain recombines TRBV12-3 or TRBV12-4 with TRBJ2-7, with a weak D call TRBD1 (6 bases). The read ends 3 residues before the CDR3 terminus; that terminus is restored from the germline J gene. The ends were cut back, 6 bases at V and 0 bases at J, with 12 bases in the middle. This CDR3 spans 14 amino acids.

This clone showed up many times. The CDR3 extends 3 residues past the end of the read, so its final part is completed from the germline J gene. V is TRBV27 and J is TRBJ1-2; possible D gene TRBD1, 6 bases. The CDR3 runs 15 residues. The germline gives CDR1 MNHEY, CDR2 SMNVEV (reference sequence). The V end lost 1 base, the J end lost 2 bases, and 11 bases lay between the germline ends. CDR3 DNA (partial): TGTGCCAGCAGTTTATACGGGACACTCAACTATGGC. Encoded protein: CASSLYGTLNYG. Given in full, the CDR3 is CASSLYGTLNYGYTF.

In this sample, this clone turned up many times. The read ends 3 residues before the CDR3 terminus; that terminus is restored from the germline J gene. This chain joins TRBV19 and TRBJ2-2; D is possibly TRBD1 (6 bases). This CDR3 has 16 residues. Germline loops: CDR1 LNHDA, CDR2 SQIVND (reference sequence). The ends were cut back, 7 bases at V and 5 bases at J, with 20 bases in the middle. Partial CDR3 DNA: TGTGCCAGTACCCAAAGGGCAGGGGAAAGGACCGGGGAG. This codes for CASTQRAGERTGE. The CDR3 in full is CASTQRAGERTGELFF.

This clone was seen repeatedly, ten times or more. The read comes to an end 3 residues before the CDR3 does, leaving the germline J gene to fill in the end. This chain links TRBV7-6 with TRBJ1-1; D gene ambiguous. The CDR3 contains 11 residues. CDR1 and CDR2 from the germline V gene are SGHVS and FNYEAQ. V was pared by 5 bases and J by 5 bases, with 6 bases between. The CDR3 DNA, read in part, is TGTGCCAGCAGCCAAGGGACTGAA. It codes for CASSQGTE. The complete CDR3 protein is CASSQGTEAFF.

At least ten counts were recorded for this clone. The CDR3 is CASRGGQNYGYTF. The CDR3 DNA, read in part, is TGTGCCAGCAGAGGGGGACAGAACTATGGC. The chain recombines TRBV12-3 or TRBV12-4 with TRBJ1-2; 7 nucleotides line up with TRBD1. The read finishes 3 residues shy of the CDR3 end, and the germline J gene is used to complete it. CDR3 length: 13 residues. J was trimmed by 2 bases and V by 6 bases; bases with no gene match: 3.

This clone is classed as medium-sized. The read ends 3 residues shy of where the CDR3 ends; the end is completed using the germline J gene. The chain employs TRBV4-1 and TRBJ1-2, with D tentatively TRBD1 (6 bases). The CDR3 spans 14 residues. The V gene's germline CDR1 is MGHRA and CDR2 YSYEKL. The ends were cut back, 4 bases at V and 5 bases at J, with 14 bases in the middle. The CDR3 sequence is CASSPQVGTYGYTF. The covered CDR3 bases are TGCGCCAGCAGCCCCCAAGTGGGGACATATGGC.

This clone came up many times. The read ends 3 residues early relative to the CDR3; the germline J gene fills the gap. V usage is TRBV18 and J usage is TRBJ2-5; no definite D call. Trimming took 3 bases from V and 5 from J, leaving 10 bases between them. The CDR3 contains 13 residues. Germline-derived CDR1 and CDR2 are KGHSH and LQKENI. The DNA read from the CDR3 is TGTGCCAGCTCACCTCTAATCGGGGAGACC. It specifies CASSPLIGET. The whole CDR3 sequence is CASSPLIGETQYF. Combining the CDR3 with reference TRBV18 and TRBJ2-5 gives the whole variable domain NAGVMQNPRHLVRRRGQEARLRCSPMKGHSHVYWYRQLPEEGLKFMVYLQKENIIDESGMPKERFSAEFPKEGPSILRIQQVVRGDSAAYFCASSPLIGETQYFGPGTRLLVL.